What follows is one T cell receptor (beta chain) and its context. Its antigen is not known. The sample comes from a study of CD8 T cells in Susac syndrome. Broader study findings: Detection of Susac-specific public clones gave around 15 in total CD8+ repertoires and roughly five in CD8+ TEMRA repertoires.

Germline V lookup: CDR1 MGHDK, CDR2 SYGVNS. The CDR3 loop spans 15 amino acids. The V and J ends lost 4 bases and 2 bases, in that order; junction bases with no gene match: 2. 0.5 to 1 ug RNA was reverse transcribed with random hexamers. In TCRdb, the immunoSEQ multiplex PCR reads were re-called with MiXCR into one record per CDR3 protein. The profile shows about 140,000 distinct CDR3 sequences, 95% of them singletons. Sequenced sample: CD8+ T cells from PBMCs. The sequence derives from a human donor with Susac syndrome. The V and J genes are TRBV25-1 and TRBJ2-1; 10 nucleotides align to TRBD1. The CDR3 loop is CASSGGQGTYNEQFF. DNA of the CDR3: TGTGCCAGCAGTGGGGGACAGGGGACCTACAATGAGCAGTTCTTC.